This TCR beta chain was found in a study of response to subunit inactivated influenza vaccine. Germline CDR1 SGHVS, CDR2 FQNEAQ. This CDR3 contains 15 residues. The ends were cut back, 5 bases at V and 0 bases at J, with 14 bases in the middle. TCRdb used MiXCR to reprocess the RT-PCR reads, holding one entry per CDR3 protein. The sample lists under 850,000 distinct CDR3 sequences, roughly 20% occurring once. The table lists this clonotype with a few counts. The material was PBMCs from blood, obtained around 5 days after vaccination. J is TRBJ2-7 and V is TRBV7-8; D might be TRBD1 (6 bases). The TCR originated in a middle-aged man who received an inactivated influenza vaccine. DNA of the CDR3: TGTGCCAGCAGCCTCCTTAGGACAGCCTCCTACGAGCAGTACTTC. As protein: CASSLLRTASYEQYF.